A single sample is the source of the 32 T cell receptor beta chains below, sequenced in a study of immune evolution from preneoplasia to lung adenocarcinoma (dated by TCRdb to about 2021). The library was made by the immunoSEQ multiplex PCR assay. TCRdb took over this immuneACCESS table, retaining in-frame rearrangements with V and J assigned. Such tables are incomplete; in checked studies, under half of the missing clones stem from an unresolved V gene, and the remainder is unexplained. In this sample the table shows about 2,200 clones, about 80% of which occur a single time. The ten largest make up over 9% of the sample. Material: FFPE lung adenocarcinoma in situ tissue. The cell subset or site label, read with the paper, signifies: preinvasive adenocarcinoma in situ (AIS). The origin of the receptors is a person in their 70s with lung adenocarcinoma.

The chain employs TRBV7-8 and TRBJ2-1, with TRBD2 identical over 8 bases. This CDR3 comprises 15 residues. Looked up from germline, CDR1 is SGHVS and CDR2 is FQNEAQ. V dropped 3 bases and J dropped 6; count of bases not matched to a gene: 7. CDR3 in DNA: TGTGCCAGCAGCTTGGGGACTAGAGGGCTCAATGAGCAGTTCTTC. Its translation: CASSLGTRGLNEQFF.

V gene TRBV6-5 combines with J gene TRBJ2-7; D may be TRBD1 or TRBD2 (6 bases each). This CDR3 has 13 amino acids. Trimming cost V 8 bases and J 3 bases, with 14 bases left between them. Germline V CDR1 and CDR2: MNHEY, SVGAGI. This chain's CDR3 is CASQQGLLYEQYF. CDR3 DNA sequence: TGTGCCAGCCAACAGGGACTCCTCTACGAGCAGTACTTC.

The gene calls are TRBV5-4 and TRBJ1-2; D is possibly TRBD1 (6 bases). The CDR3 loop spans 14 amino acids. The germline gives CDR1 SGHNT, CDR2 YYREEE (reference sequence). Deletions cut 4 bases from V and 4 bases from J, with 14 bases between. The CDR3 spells CASSPHRVAYGYTF. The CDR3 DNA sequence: TGTGCCAGCAGCCCACACAGGGTTGCCTATGGCTACACCTTC.

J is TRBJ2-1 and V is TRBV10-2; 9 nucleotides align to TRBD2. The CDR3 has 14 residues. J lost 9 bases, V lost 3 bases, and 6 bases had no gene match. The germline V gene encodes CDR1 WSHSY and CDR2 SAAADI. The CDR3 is CASSDSGRGGEQFF. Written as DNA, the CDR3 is TGCGCCAGCAGTGATAGCGGGAGAGGTGGTGAGCAGTTCTTC.

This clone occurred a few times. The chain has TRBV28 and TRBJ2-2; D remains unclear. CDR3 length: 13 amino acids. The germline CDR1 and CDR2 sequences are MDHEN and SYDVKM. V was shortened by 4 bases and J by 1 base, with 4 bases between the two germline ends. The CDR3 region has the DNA TGTGCCAGCAGTTGGCAGAACACCGGGGAGCTGTTTTTT. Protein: CASSWQNTGELFF.

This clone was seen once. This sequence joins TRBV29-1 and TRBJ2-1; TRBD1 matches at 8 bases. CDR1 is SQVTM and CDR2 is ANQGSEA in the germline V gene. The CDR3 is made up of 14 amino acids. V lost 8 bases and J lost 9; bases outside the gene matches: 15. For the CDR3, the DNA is TGCAGCCTTACAGGGGGGAGTTCGAAGGGTGAGCAGTTCTTC. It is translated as CSLTGGSSKGEQFF.

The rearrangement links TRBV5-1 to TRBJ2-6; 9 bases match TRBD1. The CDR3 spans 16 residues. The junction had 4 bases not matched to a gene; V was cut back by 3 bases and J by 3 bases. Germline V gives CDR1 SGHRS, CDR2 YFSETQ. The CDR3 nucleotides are TGCGCCAGCAGCTGGGACAGGGCAGGTGGGGCCAACGTCCTGACTTTC. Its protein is CASSWDRAGGANVLTF.

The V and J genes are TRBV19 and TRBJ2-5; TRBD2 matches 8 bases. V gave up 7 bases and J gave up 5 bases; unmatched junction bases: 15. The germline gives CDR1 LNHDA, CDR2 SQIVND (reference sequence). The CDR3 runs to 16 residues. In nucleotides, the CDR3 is TGTGCCAGTACCATACCGGGAGGGGGATGGGGGGAGACCCAGTACTTC. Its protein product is CASTIPGGGWGETQYF. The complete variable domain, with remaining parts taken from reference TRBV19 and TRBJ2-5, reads DGGITQSPKYLFRKEGQNVTLSCEQNLNHDAMYWYRQDPGQGLRLIYYSQIVNDFQKGDIAEGYSVSREKKESFPLTVTSAQKNPTAFYLCASTIPGGGWGETQYFGPGTRLLVL.

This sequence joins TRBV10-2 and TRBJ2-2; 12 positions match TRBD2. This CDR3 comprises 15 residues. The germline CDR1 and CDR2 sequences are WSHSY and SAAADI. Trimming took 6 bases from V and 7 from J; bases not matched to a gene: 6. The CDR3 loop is CASRTSGSDGGELFF. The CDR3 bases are TGCGCCAGCAGGACTAGCGGGAGTGACGGCGGGGAGCTGTTTTTT.

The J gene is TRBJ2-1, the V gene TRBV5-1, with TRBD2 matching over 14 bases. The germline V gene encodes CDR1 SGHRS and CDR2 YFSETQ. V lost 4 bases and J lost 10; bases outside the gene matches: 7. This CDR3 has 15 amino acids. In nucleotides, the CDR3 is TGCGCCAGCAGCGGGGGACTAGCGGGAGTTGGGGAGCAGTTCTTC. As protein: CASSGGLAGVGEQFF. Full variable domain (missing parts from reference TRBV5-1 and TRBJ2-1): KAGVTQTPRYLIKTRGQQVTLSCSPISGHRSVSWYQQTPGQGLQFLFEYFSETQRNKGNFPGRFSGRQFSNSRSEMNVSTLELGDSALYLCASSGGLAGVGEQFFGPGTRLTVL.

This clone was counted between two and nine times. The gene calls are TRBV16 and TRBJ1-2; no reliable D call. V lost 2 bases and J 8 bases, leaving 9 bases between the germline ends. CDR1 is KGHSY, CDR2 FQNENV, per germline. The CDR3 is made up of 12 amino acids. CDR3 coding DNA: TGTGCCAGCAGCCAAAGTGGACTCGGCTACACCTTC. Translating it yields CASSQSGLGYTF.

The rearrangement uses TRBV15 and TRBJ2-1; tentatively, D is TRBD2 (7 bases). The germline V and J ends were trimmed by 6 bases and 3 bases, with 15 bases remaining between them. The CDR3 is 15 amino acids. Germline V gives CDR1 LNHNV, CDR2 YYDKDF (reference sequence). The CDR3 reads CATREGEGGYNEQFF. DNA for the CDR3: TGTGCCACCAGGGAGGGGGAGGGGGGCTACAATGAGCAGTTCTTC.

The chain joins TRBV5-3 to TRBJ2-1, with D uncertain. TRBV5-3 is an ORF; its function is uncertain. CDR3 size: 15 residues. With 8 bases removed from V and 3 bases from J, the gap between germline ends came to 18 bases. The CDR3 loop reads CASPLGSLGYNEQFF. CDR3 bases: TGTGCCAGTCCTCTCGGCAGTCTCGGCTACAATGAGCAGTTCTTC.

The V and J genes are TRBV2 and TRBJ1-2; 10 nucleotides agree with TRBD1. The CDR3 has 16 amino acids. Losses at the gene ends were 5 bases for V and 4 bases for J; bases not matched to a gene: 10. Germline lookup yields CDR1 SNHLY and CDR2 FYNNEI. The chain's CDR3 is CASSLSKTGGAYGYTF. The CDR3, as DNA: TGTGCCAGCAGTTTATCGAAGACAGGGGGCGCCTATGGCTACACCTTC.

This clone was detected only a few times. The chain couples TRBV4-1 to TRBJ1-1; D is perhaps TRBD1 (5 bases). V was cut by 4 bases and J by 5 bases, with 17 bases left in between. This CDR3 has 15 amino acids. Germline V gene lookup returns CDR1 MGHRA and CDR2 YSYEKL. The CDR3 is CASSPVPRAGTEAFF. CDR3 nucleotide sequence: TGCGCCAGCAGCCCGGTCCCCAGGGCGGGGACTGAAGCTTTCTTT.

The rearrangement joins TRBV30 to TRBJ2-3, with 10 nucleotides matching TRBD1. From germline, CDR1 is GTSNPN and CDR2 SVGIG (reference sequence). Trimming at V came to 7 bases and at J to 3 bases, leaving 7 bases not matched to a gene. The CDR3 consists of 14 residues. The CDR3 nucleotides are TGTGCCTTCAACCGGGACAGGGGAACAGATACGCAGTATTTT. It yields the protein CAFNRDRGTDTQYF.

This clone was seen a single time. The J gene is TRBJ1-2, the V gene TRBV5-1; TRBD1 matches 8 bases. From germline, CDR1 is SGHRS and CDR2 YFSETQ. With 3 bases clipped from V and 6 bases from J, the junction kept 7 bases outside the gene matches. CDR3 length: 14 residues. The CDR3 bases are TGCGCCAGCAGCTCCACGGGGGGACAGGATGGCTACACCTTC. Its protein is CASSSTGGQDGYTF. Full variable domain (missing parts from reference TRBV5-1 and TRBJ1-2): KAGVTQTPRYLIKTRGQQVTLSCSPISGHRSVSWYQQTPGQGLQFLFEYFSETQRNKGNFPGRFSGRQFSNSRSEMNVSTLELGDSALYLCASSSTGGQDGYTFGSGTRLTVV.

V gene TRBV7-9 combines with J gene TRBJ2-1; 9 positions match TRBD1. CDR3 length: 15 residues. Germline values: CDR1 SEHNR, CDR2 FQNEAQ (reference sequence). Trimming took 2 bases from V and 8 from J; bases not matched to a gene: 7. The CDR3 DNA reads TGTGCCAGCAGCTTAATTGGGACAGGGTACGATGAGCAGTTCTTC. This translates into CASSLIGTGYDEQFF.

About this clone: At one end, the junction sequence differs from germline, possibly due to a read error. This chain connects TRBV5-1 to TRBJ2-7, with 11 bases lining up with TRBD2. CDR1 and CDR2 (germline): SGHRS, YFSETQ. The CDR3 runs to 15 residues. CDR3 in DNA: TGCGCCAGCAGGCCGGGACTAGCGGCCTCCAACGAGCAGTACTTC. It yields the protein CASRPGLAASNEQYF.

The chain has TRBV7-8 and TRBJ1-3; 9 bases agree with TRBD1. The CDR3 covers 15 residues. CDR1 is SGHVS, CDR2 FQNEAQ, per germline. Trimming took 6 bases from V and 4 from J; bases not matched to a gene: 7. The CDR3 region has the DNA TGTGCCAGCAGTCGTACAGGGGGCTTGGGAAACACCATATATTTT. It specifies CASSRTGGLGNTIYF.

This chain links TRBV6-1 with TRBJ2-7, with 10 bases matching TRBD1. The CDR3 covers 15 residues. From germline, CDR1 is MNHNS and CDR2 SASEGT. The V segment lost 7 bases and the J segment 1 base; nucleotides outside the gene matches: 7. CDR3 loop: CASNLDRGSSYEQYF. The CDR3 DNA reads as TGTGCCAGCAACTTGGACAGGGGGTCTTCCTACGAGCAGTACTTC.

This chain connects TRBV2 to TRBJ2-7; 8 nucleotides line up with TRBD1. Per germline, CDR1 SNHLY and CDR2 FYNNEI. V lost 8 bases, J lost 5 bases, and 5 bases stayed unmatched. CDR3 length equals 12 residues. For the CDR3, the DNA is TGTGCCAGCCTAGGACAGGGCGACGAGCAGTACTTC. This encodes CASLGQGDEQYF. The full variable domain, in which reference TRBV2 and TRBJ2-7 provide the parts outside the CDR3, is EPEVTQTPSHQVTQMGQEVILRCVPISNHLYFYWYRQILGQKVEFLVSFYNNEISEKSEIFDDQFSVERPDGSNFTLKIRSTKLEDSAMYFCASLGQGDEQYFGPGTRLTVT.

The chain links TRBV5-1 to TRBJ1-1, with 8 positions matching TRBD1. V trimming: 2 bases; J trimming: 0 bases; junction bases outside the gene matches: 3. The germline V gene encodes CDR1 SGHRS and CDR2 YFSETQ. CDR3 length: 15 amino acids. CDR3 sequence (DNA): TGCGCCAGCAGCTTAATGGGACAGGTGAACACTGAAGCTTTCTTT. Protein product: CASSLMGQVNTEAFF.

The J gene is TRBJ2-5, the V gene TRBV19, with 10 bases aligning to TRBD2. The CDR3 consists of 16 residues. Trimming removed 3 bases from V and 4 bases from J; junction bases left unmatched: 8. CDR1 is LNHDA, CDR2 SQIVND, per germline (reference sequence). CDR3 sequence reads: CASSMKIAGGRETQYF. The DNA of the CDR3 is TGTGCCAGTAGTATGAAGATAGCGGGAGGACGAGAGACCCAGTACTTC.

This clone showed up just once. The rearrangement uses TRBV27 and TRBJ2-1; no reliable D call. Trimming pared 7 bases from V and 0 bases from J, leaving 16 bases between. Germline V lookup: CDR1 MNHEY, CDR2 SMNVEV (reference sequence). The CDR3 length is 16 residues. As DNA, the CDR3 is TGTGCCAGCATTCCGACATCCCGGAGCTCCTACAATGAGCAGTTCTTC. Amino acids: CASIPTSRSSYNEQFF.

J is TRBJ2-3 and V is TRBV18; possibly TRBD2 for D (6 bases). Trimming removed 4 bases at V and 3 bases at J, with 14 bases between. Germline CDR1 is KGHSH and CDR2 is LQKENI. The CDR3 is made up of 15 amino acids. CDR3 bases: TGTGCCAGCTCACGGGGTCACGGGAGAACAGATACGCAGTATTTT. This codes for CASSRGHGRTDTQYF.

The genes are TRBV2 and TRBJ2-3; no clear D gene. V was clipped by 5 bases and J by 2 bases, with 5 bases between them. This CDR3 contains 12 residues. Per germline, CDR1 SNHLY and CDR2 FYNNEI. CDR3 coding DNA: TGTGCCAGCAGTCCTATCACAGATACGCAGTATTTT. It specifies CASSPITDTQYF.

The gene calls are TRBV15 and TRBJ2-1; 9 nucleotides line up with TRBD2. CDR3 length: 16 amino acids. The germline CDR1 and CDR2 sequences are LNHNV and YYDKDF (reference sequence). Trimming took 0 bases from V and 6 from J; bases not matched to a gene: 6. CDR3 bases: TGTGCCACCAGCAGAGATAGGGGACTAGCTATCAATGAGCAGTTCTTC. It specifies CATSRDRGLAINEQFF.

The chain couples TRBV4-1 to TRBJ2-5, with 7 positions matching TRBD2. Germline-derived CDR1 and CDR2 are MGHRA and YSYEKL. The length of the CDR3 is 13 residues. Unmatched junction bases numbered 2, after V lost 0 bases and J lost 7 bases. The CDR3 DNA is TGCGCCAGCAGCCAAGAGGCGGGGGTGACCCAGTACTTC. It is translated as CASSQEAGVTQYF.

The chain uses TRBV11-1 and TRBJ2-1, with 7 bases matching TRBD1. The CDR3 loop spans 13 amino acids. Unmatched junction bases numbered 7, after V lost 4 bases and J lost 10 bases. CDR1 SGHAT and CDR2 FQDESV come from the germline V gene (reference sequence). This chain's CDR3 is CASSSVQGREQFF. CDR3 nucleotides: TGTGCCAGCAGCTCCGTACAGGGGCGCGAGCAGTTCTTC.

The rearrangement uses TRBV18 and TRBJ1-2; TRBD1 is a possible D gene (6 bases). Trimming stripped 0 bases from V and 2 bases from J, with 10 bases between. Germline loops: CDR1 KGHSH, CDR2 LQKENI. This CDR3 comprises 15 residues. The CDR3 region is CASSPPGTPNYGYTF. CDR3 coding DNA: TGTGCCAGCTCACCACCCGGGACACCGAACTATGGCTACACCTTC.

Here the CDR3 DNA reads TGTGCCAGCAGCGTAACTAGCGGGAACTCCCCAATGAATGAGCAGTTCTTC. As protein: CASSVTSGNSPMNEQFF. This chain joins TRBV9 and TRBJ2-1; 10 bases match TRBD2. This CDR3 is built from 17 residues. V lost 1 base and J lost 7; bases outside the gene matches: 11. The germline V gene has CDR1 SGDLS and CDR2 YYNGEE.